A single TCR beta chain is shown here with its context. Its antigen remains unidentified. No per-base quality is available; no much larger clone lies one base away. In total, 600 or so healthy bone marrow donors made up the cohort. At the time of sampling, all cohort members were nominally healthy, though unrecorded immune exposures were likely present. The donor was CMV seropositive and was included in the group of 250 to 300 seropositive cohort members. Every donor gave a peripheral blood sample, and the peripheral blood mononuclear cells from that sample were used for TCR beta sequencing. Genomic DNA was extracted from the blood cell samples with the Qiagen DNeasy Blood Extraction Kit. From the cysteine through the phenylalanine, the CDR3 covers 17 amino acids. Here the CDR3 DNA is all that survives: 51 bases in frame from base 1. From a lookup of the germline V gene, CDR1 and CDR2 are SGHAT and FQNNGV. The junction shows trimming of 3 bases on V and 4 bases on J, plus 22 bases between the germline ends.

The data were taken from a study of cytomegalovirus exposure and HLA in healthy donors (dated by TCRdb to 2017 to 2019). Study-level background: In an earlier analysis of roughly 500 of the donors, approximately 300 Gb of sequence data and some 120 million unique TCR beta sequences from about 179 million T cells were reported. Roughly 5 DR-DQ haplotypes were handled as single units for association and clustering because linkage in the cohort was strong. Among the roughly 400 genotyped donors, approximately 77% belonged to the genetic ancestry cluster associated with self-reported Caucasian donors. All discovery cohort repertoires had been generated on a single sequencing platform. To predict cytomegalovirus infection status, the study brought together high-throughput TCR immunosequencing, statistical association of individual TCRs with disease status, and machine learning. The T cell repertoires of under 700 subjects were profiled by immunosequencing and related to cytomegalovirus serostatus. To decide whether each TCR beta V gene segment behaved as functional or pseudogenic, an earlier analysis of nearly 600 of the donors relied on high-throughput TCR beta sequencing. To study patterns of TCR occurrence, a later analysis re-analyzed previously published TCR beta repertoires from 666 donors and added high-resolution HLA genotyping. Across 300 to 400 genotyped donors of the cohort, an average of approximately 200,000 unique TCR beta nucleotide sequences per donor were sequenced, and roughly 20% of those sequences were non-productive. The number of donors typed differed by locus, with about 629-630 for A, B, C, DRB1 and DQB1, around 520 for DQA1, 600 to 610 for DPA1, and 472 for DPB1. Donor age, sex, ethnicity and CMV serostatus were compiled alongside the repertoire data. Along with the roughly 670-subject first cohort, a separate validation cohort of 120 different subjects was used. The study aimed to test whether cataloging public T cell receptors could reveal signatures of past pathogen exposure. Approximately 330 gigabases of sequencing data and around 85 million unique TCR sequences made up an early release that covered some 640 HLA-typed donors. Class I and class II HLA loci were covered by the typing at four-digit resolution. Rather than drawing on any new phenotypic data, the later analysis identified candidate immune exposures from TCR beta sequences and the way those sequences occurred across donors. In a later genetic analysis, genome-wide SNP genotypes for about three fifths of the roughly 670 donors were used, and that subset was treated as a discovery cohort.

The protocol used for the library was the immunoSEQ multiplex PCR assay. A mixture of 60 forward primers for TCR Vbeta segments and 13 reverse primers for TCR Jbeta segments was used in the multiplex PCR. The CDR3 region of rearranged TCR beta genes was amplified from genomic DNA with a multiplex PCR assay. Amplified TCR beta libraries were sequenced as 87-base-pair reads on the Illumina HiSeq System. Regarding the original processing steps: In a later analysis, roughly 80 million unique TCR beta chains were counted across the roughly 610 repertoires, and roughly 11 million of these chains were shared by at least two donors. Raw reads were error-corrected and collapsed into unique sequences with a nearest-neighbor algorithm that merged closely related sequences to remove PCR and sequencing errors. Alignment of CDR3 sequences to IMGT reference sequences was used to assign V, D and J gene segments. For a sequence to be retained, a match of at least six nucleotides to both a V gene segment and a J gene segment was required. A rearrangement counted as productive if the CDR3 had no stop codons and remained in frame with V and J, and every other rearrangement counted as non-productive. Following IMGT convention, CDR3 was defined as the stretch from the second conserved V-encoded cysteine to the conserved J-encoded phenylalanine. Sequences without an unambiguous match to a single V gene segment were excluded from the earlier analysis of a few hundred of the donors. In an earlier analysis of 587 of the donors, V segments were called functional above 56.7% productive rearrangements and were called segregating when the between-donor standard deviation exceeded 5%. A statistical classification framework was built to diagnose cytomegalovirus status from the catalog of TCR beta chain sequences. In a later analysis, TCR nucleotide sequences were compared against IMGT/GENE-DB human TR gene sequences so that V and J genes could be assigned. In a later analysis, CDR3 sequences and most-parsimonious VDJ recombination scenarios were assigned using the TCRdist pipeline. In a later analysis, each TCR beta chain was defined by its CDR3 amino acid sequence together with its V-gene family, and reads lacking a unique V-gene family were excluded. In a later analysis, 450 to 600 highly shared, low-generation-probability nucleotide sequences were removed to address suspected cross-contamination and a sequencing artifact. A later analysis calculated a clonal expansion index for each public chain from normalized within-repertoire ranks of inferred template counts. In a later analysis, generation probabilities were computed using a VDJ recombination model fitted to out-of-frame rearrangements, and the results were checked against IGoR. In a later analysis, hypergeometric tests were used to score TCR-TCR, TCR-HLA and TCR-CMV co-occurrence, with a repertoire-size bias correction applied to TCR pairs. False discovery rates were estimated in a later analysis by permuting HLA or CMV assignments 20 times. A later analysis grouped co-occurring TCRs with DBSCAN, adding TCRdist sequence similarity when clustering within HLA-allele-positive subsets. Co-occurrence clustering excluded repertoires with fewer than 30,000 or more than 120,000 public chains, plus five with anomalous nucleotide sharing. TCRdb took this table from immuneACCESS and kept in-frame rearrangements with V and J called. Such tables lack part of the clones; where checked against another copy, unresolved V genes explain under half of the gap, and the rest is unexplained. D and trimming were read from the DNA, whereas the V and J calls and clone size are those reported in that table. The sample records over 100,000 clones, approximately 76% of which are singletons. The ten largest account for about 7.7% of the sample.

What the study reported, not specific to this receptor: In a later analysis, most CMV-associated TCR beta chains were found to appear HLA-restricted, with HLA associations seemingly driven largely by CMV exposure. The study gave a list of more than 150 TCR beta chains associated with cytomegalovirus. A later genetic analysis reported fewer N-insertions in productive TCRs among donors in an Asian-associated ancestry cluster than the 666-donor mean. When HLA alleles, especially DR and DQ, strongly co-occurred, TCR associations were difficult to assign to individual alleles. Correlated functional status among segregating V segments might be attributable to linkage disequilibrium, but an unknown experimental factor could not be ruled out. For the cohort, immune exposure information was limited to CMV serostatus. Because counts were too low, seventeen rarely observed V segments, including chromosome 9 orphons, were excluded from the earlier analysis of 587 of the donors. A further reported finding was that TCR beta sequences accurately predicted the HLA-A and HLA-B alleles for most subjects in the first cohort. In a later analysis, several top co-occurrence clusters were reported to appear linked to parvovirus B19, influenza, CMV and Epstein-Barr virus. In a later analysis, more than 15,000 TCR beta sequences were associated with specific HLA alleles at a false discovery rate of 0.05. In this cohort, only TCR beta chains were sequenced, and detectable features were limited by the absence of alpha or paired-chain data. In a later analysis, TCR association rates were found to vary across HLA loci, with the most associated TCRs seen for DRB1 alleles and the fewest for HLA-C alleles. Because HLA typing was unavailable for some donors at each locus, only the typed subset was used in association tests. According to the authors, the approach could potentially be generalized to other disease states and immunological phenotypes. The presence/absence analyses assumed that sequencing depth was roughly uniform across donors, and that assumption may not be true. Compared with equally common non-associated chains, HLA-associated TCR beta chains in a later analysis were more clonally expanded and had lower generation probabilities. Some IMGT-functional V segments, including TRBV6-2 and TRBV6-3, could not be distinguished by the 87-base-pair reads and were therefore excluded. An earlier analysis of 587 of the donors showed that most TCR beta V segments appeared in productive rearrangements either about 87% or about 30% of the time, which broadly matched IMGT annotations. A later genetic analysis associated a missense DCLRE1C variant with V-gene and J-gene trimming of TCR beta chains, and an independent cohort replicated the association. A cluster of highly shared sequence variants was judged likely to be a technical artifact of the sequencing pipeline. While some public TCRs were present in many individuals, most TCR sequences turned up only very rarely across donors. Cytomegalovirus status was reported to be diagnosed by the classifier with high specificity and sensitivity in both the original and validation cohorts. A few of the identified cytomegalovirus-associated TCR beta chains were confirmed in vitro to be specific for cytomegalovirus antigens.

Rearrangement joined TRBV11-2 to TRBJ2-7, with a weak D call of TRBD2 (6 bases match). The source of this sequence is a woman aged 50 to 60 in good health and CMV-seropositive. The sequenced sample was PBMCs. The CDR3 loop reads CASSLGALAGVEYEQYF. The DNA is TGTGCCAGCAGCTTGGGCGCACTAGCCGGAGTGGAGTACGAGCAGTACTTC. This CDR3, with the reference TRBV11-2 and TRBJ2-7 proteins standing in past its ends, gives the full variable domain EAGVAQSPRYKIIEKRQSVAFWCNPISGHATLYWYQQILGQGPKLLIQFQNNGVVDDSQLPKDRFSAERLKGVDSTLKIQPAKLEDSAVYLCASSLGALAGVEYEQYFGPGTRLTVT.